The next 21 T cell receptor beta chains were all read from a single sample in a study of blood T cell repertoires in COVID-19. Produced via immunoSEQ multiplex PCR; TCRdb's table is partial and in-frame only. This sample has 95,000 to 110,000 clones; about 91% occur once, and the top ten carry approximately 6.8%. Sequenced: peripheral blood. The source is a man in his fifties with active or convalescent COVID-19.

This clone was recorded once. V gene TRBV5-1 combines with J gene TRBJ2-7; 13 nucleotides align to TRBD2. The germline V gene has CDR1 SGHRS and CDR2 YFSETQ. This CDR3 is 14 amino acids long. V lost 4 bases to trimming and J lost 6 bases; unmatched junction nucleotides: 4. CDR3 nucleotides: TGCGCCAGCAGCCCAGGGACTAGCGGGATCGAGCAGTACTTC. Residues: CASSPGTSGIEQYF.

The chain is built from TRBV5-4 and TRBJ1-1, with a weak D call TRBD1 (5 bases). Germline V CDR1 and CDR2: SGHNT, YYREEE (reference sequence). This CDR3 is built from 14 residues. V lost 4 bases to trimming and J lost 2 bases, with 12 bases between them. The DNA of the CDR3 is TGTGCCAGCAGCCCCCGTCAGGGTAACACTGAAGCTTTCTTT. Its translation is CASSPRQGNTEAFF.

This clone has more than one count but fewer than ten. The DNA for the CDR3 is TGTGCCAGCAGCCAAGATTCGACTAGCGGGCGCTCCTACGAGCAGTACTTC. Its translation: CASSQDSTSGRSYEQYF. V is TRBV3-1 (or the pseudogene TRBV3-2) and J is TRBJ2-7, with TRBD2 matching 10 bases. The CDR3 has 17 amino acids. Per germline, CDR1 LGHDT and CDR2 YNNKEL (reference sequence). V was pared by 0 bases and J by 0 bases, with 5 bases of the junction left unmatched.

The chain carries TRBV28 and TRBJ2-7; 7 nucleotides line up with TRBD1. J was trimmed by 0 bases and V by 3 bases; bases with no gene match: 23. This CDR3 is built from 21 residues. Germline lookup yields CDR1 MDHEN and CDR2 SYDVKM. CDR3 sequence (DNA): TGTGCCAGCAGTTTCCTTATGCCCCCAAATATTGGACAGGCGAGCTCCTACGAGCAGTACTTC. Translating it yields CASSFLMPPNIGQASSYEQYF.

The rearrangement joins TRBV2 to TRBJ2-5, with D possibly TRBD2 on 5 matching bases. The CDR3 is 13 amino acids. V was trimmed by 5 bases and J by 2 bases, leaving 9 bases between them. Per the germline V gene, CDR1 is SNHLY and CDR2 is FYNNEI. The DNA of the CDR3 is TGTGCCAGCAGTCTAGCCCCTCAAGAGACCCAGTACTTC. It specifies CASSLAPQETQYF.

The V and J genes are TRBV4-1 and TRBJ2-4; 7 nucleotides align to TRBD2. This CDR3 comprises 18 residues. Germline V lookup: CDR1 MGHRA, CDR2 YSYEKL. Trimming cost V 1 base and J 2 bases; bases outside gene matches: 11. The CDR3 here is CASSQGLAATITKNIQYF. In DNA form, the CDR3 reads TGCGCCAGCAGCCAAGGTCTAGCGGCGACGATTACCAAAAACATTCAGTACTTC.

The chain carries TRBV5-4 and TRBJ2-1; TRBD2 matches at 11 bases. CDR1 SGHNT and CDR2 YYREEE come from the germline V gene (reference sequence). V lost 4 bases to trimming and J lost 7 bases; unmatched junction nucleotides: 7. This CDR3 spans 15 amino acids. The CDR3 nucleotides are TGTGCCAGCAGCGGGACAACTAGCGGGAGTAATGAGCAGTTCTTC. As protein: CASSGTTSGSNEQFF.

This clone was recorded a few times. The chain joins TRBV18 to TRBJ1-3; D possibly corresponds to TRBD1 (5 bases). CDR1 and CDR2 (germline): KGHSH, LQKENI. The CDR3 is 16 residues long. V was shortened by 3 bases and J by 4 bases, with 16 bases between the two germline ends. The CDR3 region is CASSPAGTPRGNTIYF. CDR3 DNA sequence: TGTGCCAGCTCACCTGCCGGGACTCCAAGAGGAAACACCATATATTTT.

This CDR3 is CASSRAGNEQFF. The CDR3, as DNA: TGTGCCAGCAGTCGAGCGGGAAATGAGCAGTTCTTC. The chain is built from TRBV6-5 and TRBJ2-1; 7 bases fit TRBD2. Germline V gene sequence: CDR1 MNHEY, CDR2 SVGAGI. Losses at the gene ends were 5 bases for V and 7 bases for J; bases not matched to a gene: 2. The CDR3 has 12 residues.

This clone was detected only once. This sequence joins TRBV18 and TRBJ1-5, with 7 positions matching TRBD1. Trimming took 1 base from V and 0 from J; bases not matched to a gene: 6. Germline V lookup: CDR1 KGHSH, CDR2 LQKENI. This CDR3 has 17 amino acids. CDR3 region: CASSPRTGTDSNQPQHF. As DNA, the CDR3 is TGTGCCAGCTCACCACGGACAGGCACCGATAGCAATCAGCCCCAGCATTTT.

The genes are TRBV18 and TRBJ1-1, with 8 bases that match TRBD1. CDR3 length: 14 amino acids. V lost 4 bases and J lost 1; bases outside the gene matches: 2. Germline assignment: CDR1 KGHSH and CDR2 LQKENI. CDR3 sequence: CASSLGTGNTEAFF. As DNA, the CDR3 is TGTGCCAGCTCACTCGGGACAGGGAACACTGAAGCTTTCTTT. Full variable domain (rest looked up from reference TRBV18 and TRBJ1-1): NAGVMQNPRHLVRRRGQEARLRCSPMKGHSHVYWYRQLPEEGLKFMVYLQKENIIDESGMPKERFSAEFPKEGPSILRIQQVVRGDSAAYFCASSLGTGNTEAFFGQGTRLTVV.

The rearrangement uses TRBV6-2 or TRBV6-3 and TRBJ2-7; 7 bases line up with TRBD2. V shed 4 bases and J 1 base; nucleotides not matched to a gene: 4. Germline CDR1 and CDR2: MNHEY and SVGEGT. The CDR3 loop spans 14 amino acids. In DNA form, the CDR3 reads TGTGCCAGCAGTTCGCGGGGGAGTTCCTACGAGCAGTACTTC. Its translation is CASSSRGSSYEQYF.

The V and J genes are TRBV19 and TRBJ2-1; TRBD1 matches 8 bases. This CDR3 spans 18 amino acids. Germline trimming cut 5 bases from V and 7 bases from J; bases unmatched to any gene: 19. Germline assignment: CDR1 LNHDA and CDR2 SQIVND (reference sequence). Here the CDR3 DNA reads TGTGCCAGTAGTCGCCGGACAGGGAGTTATGGGTATGAAAATGAGCAGTTCTTC. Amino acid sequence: CASSRRTGSYGYENEQFF.

For the CDR3, the DNA is TGCGCCAGCAGCCAGGGCATAACCGGGGAGCTGTTTTTT. This sequence encodes CASSQGITGELFF. This chain joins TRBV4-3 and TRBJ2-2; no clear D. Trimming stripped 3 bases from V and 5 bases from J, with 7 bases between. The length of the CDR3 is 13 residues. In germline, CDR1 is LGHNA, CDR2 YSLEER.

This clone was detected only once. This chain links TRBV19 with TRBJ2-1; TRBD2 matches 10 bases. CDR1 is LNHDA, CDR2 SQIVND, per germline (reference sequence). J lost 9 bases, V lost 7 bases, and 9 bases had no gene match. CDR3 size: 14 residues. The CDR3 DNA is TGTGCCAGTAATCCTAGCGGGAGTAAGGGTGAGCAGTTCTTC. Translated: CASNPSGSKGEQFF.

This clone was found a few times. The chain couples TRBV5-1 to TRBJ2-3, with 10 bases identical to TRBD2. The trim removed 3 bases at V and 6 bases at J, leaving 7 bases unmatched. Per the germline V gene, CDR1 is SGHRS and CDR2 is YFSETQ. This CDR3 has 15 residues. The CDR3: CASSSPSGRMDTQYF. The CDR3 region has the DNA TGCGCCAGCAGCTCTCCTAGCGGGAGAATGGATACGCAGTATTTT.

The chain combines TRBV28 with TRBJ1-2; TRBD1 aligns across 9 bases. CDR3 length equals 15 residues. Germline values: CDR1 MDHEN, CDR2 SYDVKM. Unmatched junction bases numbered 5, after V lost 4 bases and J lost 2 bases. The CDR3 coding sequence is TGTGCCAGCAGTTCTACAGGGGGCGCGAACTATGGCTACACCTTC. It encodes CASSSTGGANYGYTF.

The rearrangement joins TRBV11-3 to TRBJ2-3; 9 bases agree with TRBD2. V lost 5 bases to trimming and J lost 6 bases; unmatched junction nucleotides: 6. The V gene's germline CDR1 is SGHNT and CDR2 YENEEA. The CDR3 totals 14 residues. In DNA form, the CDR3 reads TGTGCCAGCAGCGCGGGACTAGCAACGGATACGCAGTATTTT. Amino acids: CASSAGLATDTQYF. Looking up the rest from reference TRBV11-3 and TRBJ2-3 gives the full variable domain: EAGVVQSPRYKIIEKKQPVAFWCNPISGHNTLYWYLQNLGQGPELLIRYENEEAVDDSQLPKDRFSAERLKGVDSTLKIQPAELGDSAVYLCASSAGLATDTQYFGPGTRLTVL.

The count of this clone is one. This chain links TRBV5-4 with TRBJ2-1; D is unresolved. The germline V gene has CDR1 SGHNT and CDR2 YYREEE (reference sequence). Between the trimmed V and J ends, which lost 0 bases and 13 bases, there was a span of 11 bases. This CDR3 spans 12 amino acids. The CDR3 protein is CASSLATVIQFF. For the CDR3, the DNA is TGTGCCAGCAGCTTGGCAACTGTGATTCAGTTCTTC.

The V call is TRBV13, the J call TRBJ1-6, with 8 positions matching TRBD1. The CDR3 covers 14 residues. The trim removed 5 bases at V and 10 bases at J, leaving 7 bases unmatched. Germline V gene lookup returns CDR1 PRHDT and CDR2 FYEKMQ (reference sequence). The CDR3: CASSQKDRESPLHF. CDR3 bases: TGTGCCAGCAGCCAGAAGGACAGGGAATCACCCCTCCACTTT.

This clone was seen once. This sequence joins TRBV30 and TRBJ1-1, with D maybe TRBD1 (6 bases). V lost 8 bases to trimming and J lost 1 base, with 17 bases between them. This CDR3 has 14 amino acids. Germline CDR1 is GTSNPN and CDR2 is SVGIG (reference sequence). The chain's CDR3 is CAGGSGTANTEAFF. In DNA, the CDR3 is TGTGCCGGGGGCAGCGGGACCGCGAACACTGAAGCTTTCTTT.